This T cell receptor beta chain was recorded in a study of T cell responses to AZD1222 COVID-19 vaccine. Only one count was recorded for this clone. This table comes from immunoSEQ multiplex PCR, and its TCRdb copy is limited to in-frame clones, with some not included. The table records roughly 150,000 clones, 90% of them present only once. The germline V gene encodes CDR1 MDHEN and CDR2 SYDVKM. V lost 3 bases to trimming and J lost 0 bases, with 12 bases between them. The CDR3 is 17 residues long. The chain has TRBV28 and TRBJ1-6; maybe TRBD1 (5 bases). Sequencing used peripheral blood, obtained 28 days after the second AZD1222 dose. The receptor's source is an adult who received the AZD1222 COVID-19 vaccine. CDR3 amino acids: CASSFAGTSSYNSPLHF. CDR3 DNA: TGTGCCAGCAGTTTTGCGGGGACGAGCTCCTATAATTCACCCCTCCACTTT.